The 8 T cell receptor beta chains presented below share a single source sample, sequenced in a study of persistence of HIV-infected CD4 T cells (dated by TCRdb to 2019 to 2021). The immunoSEQ hsTCRB assay version 4 in survey mode was used to sequence TCRbeta repertoires from genomic DNA. The immuneACCESS repertoire file appears here via TCRdb, limited to in-frame rearrangements. These files lack a portion of the clones; in checked studies, under half of the deficit traces to unresolved V genes, and the cause of the others is not known. Recorded for this sample are tens of thousands of clones; roughly 77% of them occurred a single time. The ten biggest clones cover 1.5% to 2% of the sample. The treatment or condition tag for this specimen amounts to: suppressive antiretroviral therapy. A pool of overlapping HIV-1 Gag 15-mer peptides, at around 1 ug per peptide per mL, was used to stimulate the cells. Nonresponding CD40L-negative CD69-negative CD45RO-high memory CD4+ T cells were sorted as memory populations depleted of antigen-responding cells.

These receptors' antigens are unknown. The sequencing used CD4+ T cells sorted from PBMCs after approximately 20-hour stimulation, collected from a patient who received antiretroviral therapy. Sample cell subset or site, as interpreted from the label and publication: CD40L-CD69- CD45RO-high memory CD4 T cells not responding to Gag peptides. The origin of the receptors is an adult man with HIV who was CMV-seropositive.

The V and J genes are TRBV9 and TRBJ1-5; D gene uncertain. The germline V gene encodes CDR1 SGDLS and CDR2 YYNGEE. V lost 0 bases and J lost 10, with 17 bases in between. The CDR3 is 15 amino acids. Here the CDR3 reads CASSVGMAPSDPQHF. The DNA of the CDR3 is TGTGCCAGCAGCGTAGGAATGGCCCCTTCCGATCCCCAGCATTTT.

V is TRBV6-5 and J is TRBJ2-7; D is unresolved. CDR3 size: 11 residues. Germline V lookup: CDR1 MNHEY, CDR2 SVGAGI. V lost 7 bases, J lost 0 bases, and 4 bases lay in between. CDR3 DNA sequence: TGTGCCAGCACCCACTCCTACGAGCAGTACTTC. Translated, it gives CASTHSYEQYF.

V and J are TRBV7-3 and TRBJ2-2; D is undetermined. Trimming shortened V by 3 bases and J by 0 bases, and 5 bases separated the two germline ends. Germline V gene sequence: CDR1 SGHTA, CDR2 FQGTGA. This CDR3 comprises 14 residues. CDR3 in amino acids: CASSLDPNTGELFF. CDR3 sequence (DNA): TGTGCCAGCAGCTTGGACCCGAACACCGGGGAGCTGTTTTTT.

The chain combines TRBV5-4 with TRBJ2-1, with unresolved D. This CDR3 contains 14 residues. With 0 bases removed from V and 6 bases from J, the gap between germline ends came to 10 bases. Germline V gene data show CDR1 as SGHNT and CDR2 as YYREEE (reference sequence). The CDR3 is CASSLDQASNEQFF. CDR3 in DNA: TGTGCCAGCAGCTTGGATCAGGCCTCCAATGAGCAGTTCTTC.

The J gene is TRBJ1-2, the V gene TRBV29-1; TRBD1 agrees at 7 bases. J was trimmed by 8 bases and V by 3 bases; bases with no gene match: 12. In germline, CDR1 is SQVTM, CDR2 ANQGSEA. This CDR3 comprises 14 residues. The CDR3 DNA is TGCAGCGTTGATCAAACAGGGGACGGTGAAGGCTACACCTTC. Its protein is CSVDQTGDGEGYTF.

This rearrangement joins TRBV6-5 to TRBJ1-1; no clear D. Germline CDR1 and CDR2: MNHEY and SVGAGI. Trimming shortened V by 7 bases and J by 0 bases, and 12 bases separated the two germline ends. The CDR3 totals 14 residues. In DNA, the CDR3 is TGTGCCAGCACCCTAAATTGGGTGAACACTGAAGCTTTCTTT. Translating it yields CASTLNWVNTEAFF.

This clone was recorded a few times. The rearrangement joins TRBV6-5 to TRBJ1-6; D perhaps matches TRBD1 (6 bases). CDR1 is MNHEY, CDR2 SVGAGI, per germline. The CDR3 extends over 12 amino acids. V lost 5 bases to trimming and J lost 11 bases, with 10 bases between them. In DNA form, the CDR3 reads TGTGCCAGCAGTCAGGGGTCCCCACCCCTCCACTTT. Translation gives CASSQGSPPLHF.

V is TRBV11-2 and J is TRBJ2-7; D tentatively reads TRBD1 or TRBD2 (6 bases each). The CDR3 contains 15 residues. The germline V and J ends were trimmed by 5 bases and 3 bases, with 17 bases remaining between them. From germline, CDR1 is SGHAT and CDR2 FQNNGV. CDR3 region: CASSPLGRGLYEQYF. In nucleotides, the CDR3 is TGTGCCAGCAGCCCCCTCGGCAGGGGACTCTACGAGCAGTACTTC.